These 22 T cell receptor beta chains were sequenced from one sample in a study of T cell changes during pregnancy in multiple sclerosis. Measured with immunoSEQ multiplex PCR; TCRdb has only the in-frame clones, and not every one. This table has around 59,000 clones, 93% appearing once. Sample: CD8+ T cells from peripheral blood mononuclear cells, taken in the second trimester of pregnancy. The receptors come from a female donor with multiple sclerosis, enrolled in a pregnancy study.

This clone is a singleton in its sample. V is TRBV9 and J is TRBJ2-7; TRBD1 agrees at 7 bases. In germline, CDR1 is SGDLS, CDR2 YYNGEE. The CDR3 covers 16 residues. Trimming removed 0 bases from V and 0 bases from J; junction bases left unmatched: 6. The CDR3 reads CASSVEGTARSYEQYF. For the CDR3, the DNA is TGTGCCAGCAGCGTAGAGGGGACAGCCCGCTCCTACGAGCAGTACTTC.

This chain joins TRBV7-9 and TRBJ1-1; 8 nucleotides match TRBD1. Germline CDR1 and CDR2: SEHNR and FQNEAQ (reference sequence). The CDR3 runs to 15 residues. Trimming at V came to 5 bases and at J to 3 bases, leaving 8 bases not matched to a gene. The DNA for the CDR3 is TGTGCCAGCAGCACCGGACAGGGTGGGGACACTGAAGCTTTCTTT. This gives the protein CASSTGQGGDTEAFF.

The genes are TRBV5-1 and TRBJ1-3; 8 positions agree with TRBD1. With V trimmed by 1 base and J by 0 bases, 12 bases remained unmatched. CDR1 SGHRS and CDR2 YFSETQ come from the germline V gene. The CDR3 is 19 residues long. CDR3 sequence (DNA): TGCGCCAGCAGCTTGTTTCCCCTCCAGGGGGCCGACTCTGGAAACACCATATATTTT. It codes for CASSLFPLQGADSGNTIYF. The variable domain in full, completed from reference TRBV5-1 and TRBJ1-3, reads KAGVTQTPRYLIKTRGQQVTLSCSPISGHRSVSWYQQTPGQGLQFLFEYFSETQRNKGNFPGRFSGRQFSNSRSEMNVSTLELGDSALYLCASSLFPLQGADSGNTIYFGEGSWLTVV.

The gene calls are TRBV9 and TRBJ1-1; the D gene is possibly TRBD1 (5 bases). Germline assignment: CDR1 SGDLS and CDR2 YYNGEE. This CDR3 comprises 15 residues. The V end was cut by 5 bases, the J end by 1 base, with 15 bases between. The CDR3 region has the DNA TGTGCCAGCAGTGCCAAAGGACATAAGAACACTGAAGCTTTCTTT. This encodes CASSAKGHKNTEAFF.

The chain carries TRBV27 and TRBJ2-5; possible D gene TRBD2, 5 bases. Germline CDR1 reads MNHEY; CDR2 reads SMNVEV (reference sequence). Trimming stripped 7 bases from V and 7 bases from J, with 10 bases between. This CDR3 has 11 residues. The CDR3 sequence is CASTDAGTQYF. The DNA of the CDR3 is TGTGCCAGCACCGACGCGGGGACCCAGTACTTC.

V usage is TRBV4-3 and J usage is TRBJ1-3; 11 bases agree with TRBD1. V lost 3 bases, J lost 2 bases, and 0 bases stayed unmatched. This CDR3 comprises 15 residues. The germline V gene encodes CDR1 LGHNA and CDR2 YSLEER. In DNA, the CDR3 is TGCGCCAGCAGCCAGGGACAGGGGGCTGGAAACACCATATATTTT. This translates into CASSQGQGAGNTIYF.

This chain uses TRBV12-5 with TRBJ2-3; a weak D match, TRBD2 (5 bases). CDR1 is LGHNT and CDR2 is FRNRAP in the germline V gene. The V end lost 1 base, the J end lost 6 bases, and 14 bases lay between the germline ends. This CDR3 spans 15 amino acids. In DNA form, the CDR3 reads TGTGCTAGTGGTTTGGGAATTCGGGGAACGGATACGCAGTATTTT. Translation: CASGLGIRGTDTQYF.

This rearrangement joins TRBV11-2 to TRBJ1-4; 8 bases line up with TRBD1. Germline V CDR1 and CDR2: SGHAT, FQNNGV. The CDR3 is 17 residues long. Trimming took 1 base from V and 2 from J; bases not matched to a gene: 6. The CDR3 here is CASSLGTGGPTNEKLFF. CDR3 nucleotide sequence: TGTGCCAGCAGCTTAGGCACAGGGGGGCCTACTAATGAAAAACTGTTTTTT. The full variable domain, its missing parts supplied by reference TRBV11-2 and TRBJ1-4, is EAGVAQSPRYKIIEKRQSVAFWCNPISGHATLYWYQQILGQGPKLLIQFQNNGVVDDSQLPKDRFSAERLKGVDSTLKIQPAKLEDSAVYLCASSLGTGGPTNEKLFFGSGTQLSVL.

This clone was picked up one time. CDR3 amino acids: CASSQDTSGGTSYNEQFF. The CDR3 region has the DNA TGCGCCAGCAGCCAAGATACTAGCGGGGGAACCTCATACAATGAGCAGTTCTTC. J is TRBJ2-1 and V is TRBV4-1, with 11 bases identical to TRBD2. V lost 0 bases and J lost 4; bases outside the gene matches: 8. From germline, CDR1 is MGHRA and CDR2 YSYEKL. CDR3 length: 18 amino acids.

This rearrangement joins TRBV6-5 to TRBJ1-1; D gene uncertain. CDR3 length: 13 residues. Germline lookup yields CDR1 MNHEY and CDR2 SVGAGI. Between the trimmed V and J ends, which lost 8 bases and 0 bases, there was a span of 10 bases. The CDR3 loop is CASGAGVNTEAFF. CDR3 DNA: TGTGCCAGCGGTGCAGGTGTGAACACTGAAGCTTTCTTT.

This chain connects TRBV9 to TRBJ2-7; 14 nucleotides line up with TRBD2. The V gene's germline CDR1 is SGDLS and CDR2 YYNGEE. The CDR3 has 14 amino acids. Losses at the gene ends were 3 bases for V and 7 bases for J; bases not matched to a gene: 3. DNA of the CDR3: TGTGCCAGCAGCGCCGGACTAGCGGGAGGAGAGCAGTACTTC. Its protein is CASSAGLAGGEQYF.

The chain carries TRBV6-6 and TRBJ1-1; D possibly corresponds to TRBD1 (6 bases). The CDR3 is 13 amino acids. Germline CDR1 and CDR2: MNHNY and SVGAGI (reference sequence). V lost 8 bases, J lost 0 bases, and 10 bases lay in between. Written as DNA, the CDR3 is TGTGCCAGCGCGACAGGAATGAACACTGAAGCTTTCTTT. It encodes CASATGMNTEAFF.

J is TRBJ2-5 and V is TRBV9; TRBD1 matches at 7 bases. Trimming cost V 2 bases and J 1 base; bases outside gene matches: 8. CDR1 and CDR2 (germline): SGDLS, YYNGEE. This CDR3 is 16 amino acids long. Here the CDR3 DNA reads TGTGCCAGCAGCGTGAGGGGAGACAGGGCCCAAGAGACCCAGTACTTC. Translation gives CASSVRGDRAQETQYF.

The chain uses TRBV7-9 and TRBJ2-7; the match to TRBD2 covers 8 bases. V gave up 3 bases and J gave up 3 bases; unmatched junction bases: 7. CDR3 length: 15 amino acids. Germline V CDR1 and CDR2: SEHNR, FQNEAQ (reference sequence). The CDR3 DNA follows: TGTGCCAGCAGCTTCGGGGGGGGAGAGCTCTACGAGCAGTACTTC. It encodes CASSFGGGELYEQYF.

The chain couples TRBV27 to TRBJ1-5; 8 bases agree with TRBD1. V trimming: 3 bases; J trimming: 7 bases; junction bases outside the gene matches: 5. The V gene's germline CDR1 is MNHEY and CDR2 SMNVEV (reference sequence). The CDR3 spans 14 residues. In nucleotides, the CDR3 is TGTGCCAGCAGTTTCGGACAGGGACGACAGCCCCAGCATTTT. It encodes CASSFGQGRQPQHF.

The chain joins TRBV13 to TRBJ2-2, with D hard to call. Trimming cost V 6 bases and J 3 bases, with 11 bases left between them. The CDR3 runs 14 residues. Germline assignment: CDR1 PRHDT and CDR2 FYEKMQ (reference sequence). CDR3 DNA: TGTGCCAGCAGAAGCAGAGGCGACACCGGGGAGCTGTTTTTT. Protein: CASRSRGDTGELFF.

This chain links TRBV27 with TRBJ1-2; TRBD1 agrees at 12 bases. The CDR3 has 16 residues. The germline V gene has CDR1 MNHEY and CDR2 SMNVEV (reference sequence). J lost 5 bases, V lost 0 bases, and 4 bases had no gene match. CDR3 DNA sequence: TGTGCCAGCAGTTTATCGAGGGGACAGGGGGCGTATGGCTACACCTTC. This encodes CASSLSRGQGAYGYTF.

This rearrangement joins TRBV27 to TRBJ1-2, with 12 bases matching TRBD1. CDR1 and CDR2 from the germline V gene are MNHEY and SMNVEV (reference sequence). V was clipped by 5 bases and J by 8 bases; unmatched bases: 6. The CDR3 loop spans 14 amino acids. This CDR3 is CASSGGTGGPGYTF. The CDR3 bases are TGTGCCAGCAGTGGGGGGACAGGGGGCCCGGGCTACACCTTC.

The chain recombines TRBV28 with TRBJ2-3, with 7 bases aligning to TRBD2. CDR1 and CDR2 (germline): MDHEN, SYDVKM. Losses at the gene ends were 5 bases for V and 5 bases for J; bases not matched to a gene: 10. The length of the CDR3 is 15 residues. CDR3 in DNA: TGTGCCAGCAGTCCCTCCCTCAGCGGGGAAGATACGCAGTATTTT. Its translation: CASSPSLSGEDTQYF.

About this clone: Additional DNA sequences in this sample encode the identical CDR3. This sequence joins TRBV5-1 and TRBJ2-1; 8 bases match TRBD2. V shed 0 bases, J shed 4 bases, and the junction held 3 bases outside the gene matches. CDR1 is SGHRS, CDR2 YFSETQ, per germline. This CDR3 is 15 amino acids long. CDR3 coding DNA: TGCGCCAGCAGCTTGGAAGCGGGAGTATACAATGAGCAGTTCTTC. This translates into CASSLEAGVYNEQFF.

The rearrangement uses TRBV4-1 and TRBJ2-7; tentatively, D is TRBD2 (6 bases). The CDR3 consists of 15 residues. Germline CDR1 reads MGHRA; CDR2 reads YSYEKL. V was cut by 1 base and J by 0 bases, with 10 bases left in between. The CDR3 here is CASSQVGRGSYEQYF. CDR3 nucleotide sequence: TGCGCCAGCAGCCAAGTCGGGAGAGGCTCCTACGAGCAGTACTTC.

This chain joins TRBV5-1 and TRBJ2-7; 7 nucleotides match TRBD1. The J segment lost 3 bases and the V segment lost 3 bases, leaving 6 bases of the junction unmatched. Germline V gives CDR1 SGHRS, CDR2 YFSETQ. The CDR3 totals 14 residues. The CDR3, as DNA: TGCGCCAGCAGCTCTGGGGACAGCAGCTACGAGCAGTACTTC. Its protein is CASSSGDSSYEQYF.